The sequence of this TCR beta chain was determined in a study of cytomegalovirus exposure and HLA in healthy donors. The CDR3 spans 14 residues. The V gene's germline CDR1 is MNHEY and CDR2 SVGAGI. V was clipped by 6 bases and J by 7 bases; unmatched bases: 9. The PCR made use of 60 Vbeta and 13 Jbeta primers. Only in-frame clones appear in the TCRdb table, and some are missing; sequencing was by immunoSEQ multiplex PCR. This sample carries about 120,000 clones, 65% to 90% of them seen once, and the ten largest clones take more than 2%. A word on this clone: Antigen unknown.

The study's findings and limits: Because they were indistinguishable, some V segments, including TRBV6-2 and TRBV6-3, were excluded.

This chain connects TRBV6-5 to TRBJ1-5; 7 bases are a match to TRBD1. Sequencing was performed on PBMCs. This receptor was taken from a man aged 25 to 40 in good health and CMV-seronegative. CDR3 sequence: CASRPQGVGQPQHF. The CDR3 nucleotides are TGTGCCAGCAGACCTCAGGGGGTGGGGCAGCCCCAGCATTTT.